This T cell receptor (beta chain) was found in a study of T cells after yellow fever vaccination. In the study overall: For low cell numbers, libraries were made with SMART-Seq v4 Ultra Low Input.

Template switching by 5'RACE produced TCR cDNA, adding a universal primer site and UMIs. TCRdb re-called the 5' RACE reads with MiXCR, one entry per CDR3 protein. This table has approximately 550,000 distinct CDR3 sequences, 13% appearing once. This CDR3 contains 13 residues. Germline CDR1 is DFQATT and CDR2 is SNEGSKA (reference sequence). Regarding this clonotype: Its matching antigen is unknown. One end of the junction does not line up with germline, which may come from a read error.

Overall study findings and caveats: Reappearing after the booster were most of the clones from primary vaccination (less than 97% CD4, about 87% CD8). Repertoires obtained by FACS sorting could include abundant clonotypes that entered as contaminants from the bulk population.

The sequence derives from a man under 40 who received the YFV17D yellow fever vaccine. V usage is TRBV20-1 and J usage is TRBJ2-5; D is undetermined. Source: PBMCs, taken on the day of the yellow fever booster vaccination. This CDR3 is CSAGDGPQETQYF. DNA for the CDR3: TGCAGTGCTGGAGATGGGCCCCAAGAGACCCAGTACTTC.